This T cell receptor beta chain was identified in a study of blood T cell repertoires in COVID-19. Overall study: Sample material is recorded as cDNA or gDNA derived from T cells, B-cell-depleted T cells, or PBMCs.

The repertoire was sequenced with immunoSEQ multiplex PCR; TCRdb's copy has only in-frame clones and lacks some. This sample yields over 150,000 clones, of which more than 85% are seen a single time; 0.55% to 0.6% belongs to the top ten. The V and J ends lost 2 bases and 5 bases respectively, with 12 bases between them. This CDR3 comprises 15 residues. Germline V lookup: CDR1 MGHDK, CDR2 SYGVNS. This chain links TRBV25-1 with TRBJ1-4; D is possibly TRBD1 (5 bases). The sequencing input was peripheral blood. This clonotype originated in a man between 60 and 75 years old with COVID-19, enrolled during active disease. CDR3 DNA: TGTGCCAGCAGTGAAAACGGGGGAGGGAATGAAAAACTGTTTTTT. Translation: CASSENGGGNEKLFF.